The sequence of this TCR beta chain was determined in a study of cytomegalovirus exposure and HLA in healthy donors listed by TCRdb under 2017. About the investigation overall: According to an earlier analysis of 587 of the donors, 150 million to 200 million T cells yielded over 100 million unique TCR beta sequences and approximately 300 Gb of sequence data. Typing coverage varied by locus: roughly 629-630 donors for A, B, C, DRB1 and DQB1; approximately 520 for DQA1; 606 for DPA1; approximately 490 for DPB1. Rather than using new phenotypic data, the later analysis identified candidate immune exposures from TCR beta sequences and from how often those sequences occurred across donors. Among some 410 genotyped donors of the cohort, an average of about 240,000 unique TCR beta nucleotide sequences were sequenced per donor, 15% to 20% of them non-productive. Every repertoire in the discovery cohort had been generated on one and the same sequencing platform. In addition to the first cohort of around 670 subjects, a separate validation cohort of approximately 120 different subjects was used. The T cell repertoires of around 730 subjects were profiled by immunosequencing and related to cytomegalovirus serostatus. The study aimed to test whether signatures of past pathogen exposure could be identified by cataloging public T cell receptors. High-throughput TCR immunosequencing, statistical association of individual TCRs with disease status, and machine learning were combined to predict cytomegalovirus infection status. Alongside the repertoire data, information on donor age, sex, ethnicity and CMV serostatus was compiled. A later analysis re-examined previously published TCR beta repertoires from more than 650 donors and added high-resolution HLA genotyping to investigate patterns of TCR occurrence. A handful of DR-DQ haplotypes were treated as single units for association and clustering because of strong linkage in the cohort. An earlier analysis of around 540 of the donors applied high-throughput TCR beta sequencing to assess whether each TCR beta V gene segment acted as functional or pseudogenic. A later genetic analysis used genome-wide SNP genotypes for about 60% of the roughly 700 donors, treating that subset as a discovery cohort. Among the roughly 400 genotyped donors, 75% to 90% belonged to the genetic ancestry cluster associated with self-reported Caucasian donors. Class I and class II HLA loci were covered by the typing at four-digit resolution. Roughly 290 gigabases of sequencing data and approximately 91 million unique TCR sequences made up an early release that covered 500 to 650 HLA-typed donors. Summary of the overall study and its limitations: Specific HLA alleles were associated with more than 15,000 TCR beta sequences at a false discovery rate of 0.05 in a later analysis. In a later analysis, most CMV-associated TCR beta chains were found to appear HLA-restricted, with HLA associations seemingly driven largely by CMV exposure. In a later analysis, several top co-occurrence clusters were reported to appear linked to parvovirus B19, influenza, CMV and Epstein-Barr virus. Correlated functional status among segregating V segments might reflect linkage disequilibrium, but an unknown experimental factor could not be ruled out. In an earlier analysis of 587 of the donors, most TCR beta V segments were observed in productive rearrangements about 87% or about 30% of the time, broadly matching IMGT annotations. In a later analysis, HLA-associated TCR beta chains showed more clonal expansion and lower generation probabilities than non-associated chains that were equally common. A cluster of highly shared sequence variants was judged likely to be a technical artifact of the sequencing pipeline. In this cohort, only TCR beta chains were sequenced, and detectable features were limited by the absence of alpha or paired-chain data. The 87-base-pair reads could not distinguish some IMGT-functional V segments, including TRBV6-2 and TRBV6-3, so those segments were excluded. Because counts were too low, 15 to 20 rarely observed V segments, including chromosome 9 orphons, were left out of the earlier analysis of approximately 580 of the donors. Across donors, most TCR sequences were observed very rarely, whereas some public TCRs were present in many individuals. Immune exposure information for the cohort was limited to CMV serostatus. Because some donors lacked HLA typing at each locus, the association tests relied only on the typed subset. The classifier was reported to diagnose cytomegalovirus status with high specificity and sensitivity in both the original cohort and the validation cohort. Strong co-occurrence of HLA alleles, especially DR and DQ, made assigning TCR associations to individual alleles difficult. A further reported finding was that TCR beta sequences accurately predicted the HLA-A and HLA-B alleles for most subjects in the first cohort. Three of the identified cytomegalovirus-associated TCR beta chains were confirmed in vitro to be specific for cytomegalovirus antigens. The study listed approximately 150 TCR beta chains as associated with cytomegalovirus. Roughly uniform sequencing depth across donors was assumed in presence/absence analyses, although this assumption may not hold. A later genetic analysis associated a missense DCLRE1C variant with V-gene and J-gene trimming of TCR beta chains, and an independent cohort replicated the association. According to a later analysis, TCR association rates differed among HLA loci, with DRB1 alleles showing the most associated TCRs and HLA-C alleles showing the fewest. In a later genetic analysis, fewer N-insertions in productive TCRs were reported among donors in an Asian-associated ancestry cluster than the 666-donor mean. The authors suggested that the approach could potentially be extended to other disease states and immunological phenotypes.

The receptor library was made with the immunoSEQ multiplex PCR assay. For the multiplex PCR, a mixture combining 60 forward primers for TCR Vbeta segments and 13 reverse primers for TCR Jbeta segments was used. Amplification of the CDR3 region of rearranged TCR beta genes was performed with a multiplex PCR assay on genomic DNA. The Illumina HiSeq System was used to sequence the amplified TCR beta libraries as 87-base-pair reads. As for the authors' bioinformatics: In a later analysis, 80 million or so unique TCR beta chains were counted across the 650 to 750 repertoires, and about 9.9 million of these chains were shared by at least two donors. A nearest-neighbor algorithm error-corrected the raw reads and collapsed the reads into unique sequences, merging closely related sequences to remove PCR and sequencing errors. V, D and J gene segments were assigned by aligning CDR3 sequences to IMGT reference sequences. For a sequence to be retained, a match of at least six nucleotides was required to both a V gene segment and a J gene segment. A rearrangement counted as productive if the CDR3 had no stop codons and remained in frame with V and J, and every other rearrangement counted as non-productive. CDR3 was defined by IMGT convention, running from the second conserved V-encoded cysteine to the conserved J-encoded phenylalanine. The earlier analysis of more than 450 of the donors excluded sequences that lacked an unambiguous match to a single V gene segment. In an earlier analysis of 587 of the donors, V segments were called functional above 56.7% productive rearrangements and were called segregating when the between-donor standard deviation exceeded 5%. To diagnose cytomegalovirus status from the catalog of TCR beta chain sequences, a statistical classification framework was built. In a later analysis, TCR nucleotide sequences were compared against IMGT/GENE-DB human TR gene sequences so that V and J genes could be assigned. In a later analysis, CDR3 sequences and most-parsimonious VDJ recombination scenarios were assigned using the TCRdist pipeline. In a later analysis, every TCR beta chain was defined by the combination of its CDR3 amino acid sequence and its V-gene family, and reads without a unique V-gene family were dropped. To address suspected cross-contamination and a sequencing artifact, a later analysis removed 550 to 750 highly shared, low-generation-probability nucleotide sequences. A later analysis calculated a clonal expansion index for each public chain from normalized within-repertoire ranks of inferred template counts. Generation probabilities in a later analysis came from a VDJ recombination model fitted to out-of-frame rearrangements, and those results were checked against IGoR. In a later analysis, hypergeometric tests were used to score TCR-TCR, TCR-HLA and TCR-CMV co-occurrence, with a repertoire-size bias correction applied to TCR pairs. False discovery rates were estimated in a later analysis by permuting HLA or CMV assignments 20 times. In a later analysis, co-occurring TCRs were grouped using DBSCAN, with TCRdist sequence similarity added in when clustering inside HLA-allele-positive subsets. Repertoires with fewer than 30,000 or more than 120,000 public chains were left out of co-occurrence clustering, as were five repertoires with anomalous nucleotide sharing. Sourced from immuneACCESS, this table was stored by TCRdb with only in-frame sequences that have V and J called. A share of the clones is absent; for the studies checked, an unresolved V gene accounts for under half, and the remainder has no known explanation. That table is the source of V, J and clone size, and D and trimming were worked out from the DNA. This sample has around 130,000 clones in its table, and around 80% of those were observed once. The top ten constitute around 1.8% of the sample.

The cohort consisted of approximately 670 healthy bone marrow donors. All cohort members were sampled while nominally healthy, although unrecorded immune exposures were likely present. The donor was CMV seronegative and belonged to the group of 380 or so seronegative cohort members. Each donor provided a peripheral blood sample, and peripheral blood mononuclear cells were used for TCR beta sequencing. The Qiagen DNeasy Blood Extraction Kit was used to extract genomic DNA from the blood cell samples. The germline V and J ends show losses of 4 bases and 5 bases respectively, and no gene match explains 4 bases of the junction. Sequences SGHRS (CDR1) and YFSETQ (CDR2) are obtained from the germline V gene. There are 13 amino acids in the CDR3, from cysteine to phenylalanine inclusive. Left in the record is the CDR3 DNA by itself, 39 bases read in frame from the first base. Turning to this clone: This receptor's antigen is unknown. Nothing much larger sits one base from this clone, and base qualities are not available.

Sequencing input: PBMCs. This sequence was found in a middle-aged woman in good health and CMV-seronegative. The V and J genes are TRBV5-1 and TRBJ2-3; TRBD1 lines up with 7 middle nucleotides. The CDR3 has the sequence CASSEQGIDTQYF. The nucleotide sequence is TGCGCCAGCAGCGAACAGGGGATAGATACGCAGTATTTT.